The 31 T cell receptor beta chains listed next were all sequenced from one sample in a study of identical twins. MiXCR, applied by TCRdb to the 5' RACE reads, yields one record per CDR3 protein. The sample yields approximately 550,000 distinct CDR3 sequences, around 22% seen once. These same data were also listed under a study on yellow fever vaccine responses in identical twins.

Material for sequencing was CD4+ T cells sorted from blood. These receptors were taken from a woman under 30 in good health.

CDR3 amino acids: CSARYAPGSEQYF. The CDR3 coding sequence is TGCAGTGCTAGGTATGCTCCAGGGAGCGAGCAGTACTTC. V and J are TRBV20-1 and TRBJ2-7, with D perhaps given as TRBD1 or TRBD2 (5 bases each). The CDR3 is 13 amino acids. Trimming shortened V by 3 bases and J by 6 bases, and 15 bases separated the two germline ends. From germline, CDR1 is DFQATT and CDR2 SNEGSKA (reference sequence).

CDR3 in amino acids: CSARSLPGLAGLSSYEQYV. CDR3 nucleotide sequence: TGCAGTGCTAGATCCCTCCCGGGACTAGCGGGACTTAGCTCCTACGAGCAGTACGTC. J is TRBJ2-7 and V is TRBV20-1, with 13 bases identical to TRBD2. CDR3 length equals 19 residues. Germline values: CDR1 DFQATT, CDR2 SNEGSKA (reference sequence). J lost 0 bases, V lost 2 bases, and 13 bases had no gene match.

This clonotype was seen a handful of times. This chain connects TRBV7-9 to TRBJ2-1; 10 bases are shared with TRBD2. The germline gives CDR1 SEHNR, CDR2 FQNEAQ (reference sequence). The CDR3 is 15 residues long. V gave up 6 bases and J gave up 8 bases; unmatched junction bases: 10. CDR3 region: CASRPSGSLKDEQFF. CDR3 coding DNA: TGTGCCAGCAGGCCTAGCGGGAGCTTGAAGGATGAGCAGTTCTTC.

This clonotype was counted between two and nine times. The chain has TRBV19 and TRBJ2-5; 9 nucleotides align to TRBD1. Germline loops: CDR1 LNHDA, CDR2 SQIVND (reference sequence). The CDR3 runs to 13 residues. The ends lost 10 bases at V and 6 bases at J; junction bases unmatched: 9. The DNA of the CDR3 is TGTGCCACCAAATCCGGACAGGGGAAGACCCAGTACTTC. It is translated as CATKSGQGKTQYF.

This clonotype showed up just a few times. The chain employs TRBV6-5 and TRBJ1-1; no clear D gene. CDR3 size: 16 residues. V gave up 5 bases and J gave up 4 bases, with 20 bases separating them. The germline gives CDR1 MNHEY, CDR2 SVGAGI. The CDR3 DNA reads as TGTGCCAGCAGTAACCGGGAAATCAAGGGATTCACTGAAGCTTTCTTT. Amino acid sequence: CASSNREIKGFTEAFF.

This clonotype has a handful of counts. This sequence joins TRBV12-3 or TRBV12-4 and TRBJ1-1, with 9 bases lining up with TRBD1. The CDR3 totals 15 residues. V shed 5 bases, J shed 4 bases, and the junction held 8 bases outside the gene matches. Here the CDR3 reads CASSPTGGSGTEAFF. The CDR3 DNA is TGTGCCAGCAGTCCCACAGGGGGCTCCGGCACTGAAGCTTTCTTT.

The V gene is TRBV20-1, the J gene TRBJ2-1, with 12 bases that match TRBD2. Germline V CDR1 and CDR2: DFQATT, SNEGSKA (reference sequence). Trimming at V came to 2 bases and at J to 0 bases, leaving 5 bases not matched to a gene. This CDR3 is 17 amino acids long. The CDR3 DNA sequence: TGCAGTGCTAGATGGACTAGCGGGGTCTTCTCCTACAATGAGCAGTTCTTC. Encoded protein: CSARWTSGVFSYNEQFF.

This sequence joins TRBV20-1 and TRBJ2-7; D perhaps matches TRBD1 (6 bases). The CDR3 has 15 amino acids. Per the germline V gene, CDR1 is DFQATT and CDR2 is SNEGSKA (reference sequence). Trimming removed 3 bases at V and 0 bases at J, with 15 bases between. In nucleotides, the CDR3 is TGCAGTGCTAGTCAACAGGGCCGGCACTCCTACGAGCAGTACTTC. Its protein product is CSASQQGRHSYEQYF.

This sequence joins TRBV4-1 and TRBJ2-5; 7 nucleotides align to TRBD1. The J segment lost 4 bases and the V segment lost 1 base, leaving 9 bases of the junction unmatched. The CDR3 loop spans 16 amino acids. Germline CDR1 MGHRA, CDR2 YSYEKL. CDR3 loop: CASSQGGGKKGETQYF. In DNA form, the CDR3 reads TGCGCCAGCAGCCAAGGAGGGGGCAAAAAGGGAGAGACCCAGTACTTC.

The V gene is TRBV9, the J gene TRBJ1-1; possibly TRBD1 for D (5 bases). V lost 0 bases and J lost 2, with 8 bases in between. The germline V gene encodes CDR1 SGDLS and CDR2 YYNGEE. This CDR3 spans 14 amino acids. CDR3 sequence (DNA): TGTGCCAGCAGCGTAGCTTGGGACAACACTGAAGCTTTCTTT. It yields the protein CASSVAWDNTEAFF. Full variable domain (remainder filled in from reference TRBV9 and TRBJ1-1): DSGVTQTPKHLITATGQRVTLRCSPRSGDLSVYWYQQSLDQGLQFLIQYYNGEERAKGNILERFSAQQFPDLHSELNLSSLELGDSALYFCASSVAWDNTEAFFGQGTRLTVV.

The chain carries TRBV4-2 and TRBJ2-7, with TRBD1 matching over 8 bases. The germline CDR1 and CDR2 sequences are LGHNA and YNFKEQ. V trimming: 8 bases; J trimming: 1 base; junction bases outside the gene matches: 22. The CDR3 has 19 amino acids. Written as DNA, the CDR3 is TGTGCCAGCGGCCCCGAGCCGGGTTTGGGACAGGTGGCTTCCTACGAGCAGTACTTC. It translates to CASGPEPGLGQVASYEQYF.

The CDR3 reads CSVSGNYGYTF. CDR3 coding DNA: TGCAGCGTTTCAGGGAACTATGGCTACACCTTC. The chain has TRBV29-1 and TRBJ1-2; D perhaps matches TRBD1 (5 bases). Germline V gene lookup returns CDR1 SQVTM and CDR2 ANQGSEA. The V end lost 5 bases, the J end lost 2 bases, and 6 bases lay between the germline ends. This CDR3 spans 11 amino acids.

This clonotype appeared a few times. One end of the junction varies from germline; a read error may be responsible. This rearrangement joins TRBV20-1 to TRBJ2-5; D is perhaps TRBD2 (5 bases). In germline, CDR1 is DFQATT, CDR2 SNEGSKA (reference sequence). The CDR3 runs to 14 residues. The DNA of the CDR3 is TGCAGTGCTAGGTTCATGAGGGTACAAGAAACCCAGTACTTC. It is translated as CSARFMRVQETQYF.

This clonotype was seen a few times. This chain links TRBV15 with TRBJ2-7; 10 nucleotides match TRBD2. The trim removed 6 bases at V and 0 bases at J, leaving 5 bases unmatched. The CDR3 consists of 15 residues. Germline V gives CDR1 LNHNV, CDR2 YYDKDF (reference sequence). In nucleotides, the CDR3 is TGTGCCACCAGACCTACTAGCGGGGTCTCCTACGAGCAGTACTTC. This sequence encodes CATRPTSGVSYEQYF.

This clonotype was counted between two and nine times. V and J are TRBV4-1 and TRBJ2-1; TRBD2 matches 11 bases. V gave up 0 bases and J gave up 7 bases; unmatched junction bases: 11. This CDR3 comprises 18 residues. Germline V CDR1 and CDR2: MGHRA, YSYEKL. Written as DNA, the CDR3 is TGCGCCAGCAGCCAAGATCAGTTGGCTAGCGGGGGGCGAAATGAGCAGTTCTTC. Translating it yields CASSQDQLASGGRNEQFF.

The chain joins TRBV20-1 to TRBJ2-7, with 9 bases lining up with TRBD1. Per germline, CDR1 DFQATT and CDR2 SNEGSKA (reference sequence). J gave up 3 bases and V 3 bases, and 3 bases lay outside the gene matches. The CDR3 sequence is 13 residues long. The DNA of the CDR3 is TGCAGTGCTAGCTTGGGACAGGGCTACGAGCAGTACGTC. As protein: CSASLGQGYEQYV.

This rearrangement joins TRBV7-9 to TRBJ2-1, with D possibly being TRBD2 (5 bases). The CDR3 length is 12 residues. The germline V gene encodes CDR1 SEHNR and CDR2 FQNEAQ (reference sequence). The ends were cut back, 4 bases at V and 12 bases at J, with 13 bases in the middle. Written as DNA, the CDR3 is TGTGCCAGCAGCTCCGCTGGGCGGGCGCAGTTCTTC. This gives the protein CASSSAGRAQFF.

The CDR3 nucleotides read TGTGCCAGCACCCTTGTGGGGACATCCGAGGGAAAACTGTTTTTT. It yields the protein CASTLVGTSEGKLFF. The V call is TRBV5-6, the J call TRBJ1-4; maybe TRBD1 (6 bases). Trimming cost V 6 bases and J 10 bases, with 22 bases left between them. The CDR3 runs to 15 residues. Per germline, CDR1 SGHDT and CDR2 YYEEEE. Together with reference TRBV5-6 and TRBJ1-4, the CDR3 gives the full variable domain: DAGVTQSPTHLIKTRGQQVTLRCSPKSGHDTVSWYQQALGQGPQFIFQYYEEEERQRGNFPDRFSGHQFPNYSSELNVNALLLGDSALYLCASTLVGTSEGKLFFGSGTQLSVL.

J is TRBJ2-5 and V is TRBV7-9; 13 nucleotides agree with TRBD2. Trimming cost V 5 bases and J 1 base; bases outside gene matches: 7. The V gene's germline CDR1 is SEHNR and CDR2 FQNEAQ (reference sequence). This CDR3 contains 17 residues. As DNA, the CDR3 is TGTGCCAGCAGCCCAAGACTAGCGGGGGGTCCCCAAGAGACCCAGTACTTC. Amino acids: CASSPRLAGGPQETQYF.

The CDR3 DNA reads TGCAGTGCTATTTATGGGGTACATGAGCAGTTCTTC. Encoded protein: CSAIYGVHEQFF. This sequence joins TRBV20-1 and TRBJ2-1, with no clear D. The CDR3 is made up of 12 amino acids. The germline V gene encodes CDR1 DFQATT and CDR2 SNEGSKA (reference sequence). The V gene lost 4 bases and the J gene lost 8 bases, with 12 bases spanning the gap.

CDR3 loop: CASSLDPTINNEQFF. CDR3 in DNA: TGTGCCAGCAGCTTAGACCCCACTATTAACAATGAGCAGTTCTTC. The chain couples TRBV7-7 to TRBJ2-1; D is uncertain. Germline loops: CDR1 SSHAT, CDR2 FNYEAQ (reference sequence). Trimming took 1 base from V and 5 from J, leaving 12 bases between them. The CDR3 is 15 amino acids.

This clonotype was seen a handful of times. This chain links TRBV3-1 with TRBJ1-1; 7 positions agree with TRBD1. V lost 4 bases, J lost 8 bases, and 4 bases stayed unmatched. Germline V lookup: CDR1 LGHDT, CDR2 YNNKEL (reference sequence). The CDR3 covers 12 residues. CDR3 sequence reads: CASSRGDREAFF. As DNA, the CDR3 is TGTGCCAGCAGCCGAGGGGACAGAGAAGCTTTCTTT.

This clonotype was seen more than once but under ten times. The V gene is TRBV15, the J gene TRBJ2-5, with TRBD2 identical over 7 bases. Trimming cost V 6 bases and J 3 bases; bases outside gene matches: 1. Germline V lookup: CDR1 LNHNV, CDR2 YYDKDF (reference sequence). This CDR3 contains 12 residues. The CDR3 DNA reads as TGTGCCACCAGGAGCGGGAAAGAGACCCAGTACTTC. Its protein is CATRSGKETQYF.

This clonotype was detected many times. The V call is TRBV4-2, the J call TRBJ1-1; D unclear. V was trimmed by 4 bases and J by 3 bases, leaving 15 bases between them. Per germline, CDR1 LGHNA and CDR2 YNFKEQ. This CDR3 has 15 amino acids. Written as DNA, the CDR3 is TGTGCCAGCAGCCTAGCTCCGGGCGGGGACACTGAAGCTTTCTTT. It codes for CASSLAPGGDTEAFF.

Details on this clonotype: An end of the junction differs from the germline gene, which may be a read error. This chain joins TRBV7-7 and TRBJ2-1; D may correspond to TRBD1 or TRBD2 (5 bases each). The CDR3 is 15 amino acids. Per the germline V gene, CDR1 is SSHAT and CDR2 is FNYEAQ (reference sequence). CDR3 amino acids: CASSRQTTSYNEQFF. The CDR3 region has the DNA TGTGCTAGCAGCCGACAGACTACCTCCTACAATGAGCAGTTCTTC.

CDR3 DNA: TGTGCCACCAGTGATTTTAGCAGTTCTTACAATGAGCAGTTCTTC. Translated: CATSDFSSSYNEQFF. The chain is built from TRBV24-1 and TRBJ2-1; D not certain. Per the germline V gene, CDR1 is KGHDR and CDR2 is SFDVKD. CDR3 length: 15 amino acids. The germline V and J ends were trimmed by 1 base and 4 bases, with 10 bases remaining between them.

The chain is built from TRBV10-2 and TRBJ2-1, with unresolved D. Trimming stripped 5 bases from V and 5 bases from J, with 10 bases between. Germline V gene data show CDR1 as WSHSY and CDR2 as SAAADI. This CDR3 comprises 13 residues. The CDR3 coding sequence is TGCGCCAGCAGTAGGGCTGTGAACAATGAGCAGTTCTTC. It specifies CASSRAVNNEQFF.

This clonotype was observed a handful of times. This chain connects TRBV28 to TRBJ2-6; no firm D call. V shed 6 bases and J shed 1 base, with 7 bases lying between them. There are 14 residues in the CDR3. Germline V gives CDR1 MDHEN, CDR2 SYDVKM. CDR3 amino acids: CASRRISGANVLTF. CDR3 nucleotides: TGTGCCAGCAGGCGGATATCTGGGGCCAACGTCCTGACTTTC.

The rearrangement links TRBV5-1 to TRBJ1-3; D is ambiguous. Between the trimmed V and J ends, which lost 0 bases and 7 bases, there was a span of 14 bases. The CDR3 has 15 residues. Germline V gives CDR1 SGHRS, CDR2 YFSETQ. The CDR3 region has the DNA TGCGCCAGCAGCTTGGGACGGCAGAAGAGGAACACCATATATTTT. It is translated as CASSLGRQKRNTIYF.

The CDR3 bases are TGCGCCAGCAGCTTCTACCTAACTAGCGGGAGCTACAATGAGCAGTTCTTC. It translates to CASSFYLTSGSYNEQFF. This chain links TRBV5-1 with TRBJ2-1, with 11 positions matching TRBD2. Germline CDR1 reads SGHRS; CDR2 reads YFSETQ. The CDR3 has 17 amino acids. Trimming took 2 bases from V and 3 from J; bases not matched to a gene: 7.

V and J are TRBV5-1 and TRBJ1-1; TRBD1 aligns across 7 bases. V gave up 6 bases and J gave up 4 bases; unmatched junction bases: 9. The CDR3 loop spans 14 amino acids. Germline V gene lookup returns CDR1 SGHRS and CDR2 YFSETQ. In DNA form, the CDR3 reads TGCGCCAGCACCCCTACAGGGGCTAGCACTGAAGCTTTCTTT. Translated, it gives CASTPTGASTEAFF.